A selection of T cell receptor beta chains follows, all from one sample in a study of shared T cell receptors in the human thymus. The method was immunoSEQ multiplex PCR; TCRdb's version includes in-frame clones alone and lacks a portion of them. The repertoire includes just under 550,000 clones, approximately 80% of them detected once, and 0.013% sits in the top ten. The same sample was also used in a study of human thymus T cells.

Sequenced input: thymocytes. Receptors were obtained from a boy in the first two years of life with a congenital heart defect. The CDR3 runs from the conserved cysteine through the conserved F or W. D genes are given only for firm matches. A row's size may be missing; if present it is once, few, many or a size class.

CDR3 protein: CASSQEWQVLPFSGNTIYF; CDR3 DNA: TGCGCCAGCAGCCAAGAATGGCAGGTCCTTCCCTTCTCTGGAAACACCATATATTTT; D gene: -; clone size: -; J gene: TRBJ1-3; V gene: TRBV4-3
CDR3 protein: CASSLVPTDTQYF; CDR3 DNA: TGTGCCAGCAGCCTCGTCCCCACAGATACGCAGTATTTT; D gene: -; clone size: -; J gene: TRBJ2-3; V gene: TRBV7-8
CDR3 protein: CASSHNGPTGGNHEQYF; CDR3 DNA: TGCGCCAGCAGCCACAACGGCCCGACAGGGGGGAACCACGAGCAGTACTTC; D gene: TRBD1; clone size: -; J gene: TRBJ2-7; V gene: TRBV4-3
CDR3 protein: CASATGLTSMNTEAFF; CDR3 DNA: TGTGCCAGCGCCACAGGGCTCACAAGTATGAACACTGAAGCTTTCTTT; D gene: -; clone size: -; J gene: TRBJ1-1; V gene: TRBV28
CDR3 protein: CASSLGTSGSIYEQYF; CDR3 DNA: TGTGCCAGCAGCTTAGGGACTAGCGGGAGTATCTACGAGCAGTACTTC; D gene: TRBD2; clone size: -; J gene: TRBJ2-7; V gene: TRBV11-1
CDR3 protein: CASSKKSFSEQYF; CDR3 DNA: TGTGCCAGCAGTAAGAAGAGTTTTTCCGAGCAGTACTTC; D gene: -; clone size: -; J gene: TRBJ2-7; V gene: TRBV27
CDR3 protein: CASSPLSSGRVYNEQFF; CDR3 DNA: TGTGCCAGCAGTCCCTTATCTAGCGGGAGAGTATACAATGAGCAGTTCTTC; D gene: TRBD2; clone size: -; J gene: TRBJ2-1; V gene: TRBV28
CDR3 protein: CASSDPSPDSQISKNIQYF; CDR3 DNA: TGTGCCAGCAGCGACCCTAGCCCGGACAGTCAAATATCCAAAAACATTCAGTACTTC; D gene: -; clone size: -; J gene: TRBJ2-4; V gene: TRBV11-2
CDR3 protein: CASSLGGRGVPNTIYF; CDR3 DNA: TGTGCCAGCAGCTTGGGTGGACGCGGGGTACCAAACACCATATATTTT; D gene: -; clone size: -; J gene: TRBJ1-3; V gene: TRBV5-4
CDR3 protein: CATSRSGTGTMEETQYF; CDR3 DNA: TGTGCCACCAGCAGATCCGGGACAGGGACGATGGAGGAGACCCAGTACTTC; D gene: TRBD1; clone size: few; J gene: TRBJ2-5; V gene: TRBV15
CDR3 protein: CASSEWASGYTF; CDR3 DNA: TGTGCCAGCAGTGAATGGGCTTCTGGCTACACCTTC; D gene: -; clone size: -; J gene: TRBJ1-2; V gene: TRBV6-1
CDR3 protein: CASSGGTGSYQPQHF; CDR3 DNA: TGTGCCAGCAGCGGGGGGACAGGGAGTTATCAGCCCCAGCATTTT; D gene: TRBD1; clone size: -; J gene: TRBJ1-5; V gene: TRBV2
CDR3 protein: CASSWRLGGNEQYF; CDR3 DNA: TGCGCCAGCAGCTGGAGGCTAGGTGGAAACGAGCAGTACTTC; D gene: -; clone size: -; J gene: TRBJ2-7; V gene: TRBV5-1
CDR3 protein: CASSPEEGLDEQYF; CDR3 DNA: TGTGCCAGCAGCCCGGAGGAGGGGTTGGACGAGCAGTACTTC; D gene: -; clone size: once; J gene: TRBJ2-7; V gene: TRBV9